The 19 T cell receptor beta chains below come from one sample, sequenced in a study of T cells in Graves' hyperthyroidism and ophthalmopathy. The investigators amplified TCR beta CDR3 regions from RNA transcripts. HTBI primers were used for first-round RT-PCR of the TCR CDR3. TCRdb processed the multiplex PCR reads anew with MiXCR; each CDR3 protein has one entry. Altogether around 690,000 distinct CDR3 sequences are present, around 15% being singletons, with the ten largest covering about 16%. Specimen: blood. All receptors come from a man over 45 with Graves' hyperthyroidism.

A remark on this clonotype: Relative to the germline gene, one junction end is altered; a read error may explain this. This rearrangement joins TRBV4-1 to TRBJ2-5; tentatively, D is TRBD1 (6 bases). The CDR3 is made up of 15 amino acids. From germline, CDR1 is MGHRA and CDR2 YSYEKL. CDR3 DNA: TGCGCCAGCAGCCAAGATCCAGGGGATGGGGAGACCCGGTACTTC. This codes for CASSQDPGDGETRYF.

This clonotype came up many times. The V call is TRBV2, the J call TRBJ2-2, with D possibly TRBD1 on 5 matching bases. CDR1 and CDR2 (germline): SNHLY, FYNNEI. The V end was cut by 6 bases, the J end by 0 bases, with 11 bases between. This CDR3 comprises 15 residues. CDR3 loop: CASRGQGSNTGELFF. For the CDR3, the DNA is TGTGCCAGCAGGGGGCAGGGATCGAACACCGGGGAGCTGTTTTTT. Filled out from reference TRBV2 and TRBJ2-2, the complete variable domain reads EPEVTQTPSHQVTQMGQEVILRCVPISNHLYFYWYRQILGQKVEFLVSFYNNEISEKSEIFDDQFSVERPDGSNFTLKIRSTKLEDSAMYFCASRGQGSNTGELFFGEGSRLTVL.

Concerning this clonotype: A much bigger clone sits one base away, suggesting this may be a read error. J is TRBJ1-6 and V is TRBV9, with 11 bases that match TRBD1. CDR3 size: 15 residues. Germline assignment: CDR1 SGDLS and CDR2 YYNGEE. J lost 10 bases, V lost 4 bases, and 7 bases had no gene match. The DNA for the CDR3 is TGTGCCAGCAGCCAAAGCCGGGACAGGGGGTCACCCCTCCACTTT. Translation gives CASSQSRDRGSPLHF.

The table lists this clonotype with many counts. The genes are TRBV27 and TRBJ2-7; 10 bases map to TRBD1. The germline V gene has CDR1 MNHEY and CDR2 SMNVEV (reference sequence). The ends lost 5 bases at V and 2 bases at J; junction bases unmatched: 6. The CDR3 consists of 15 residues. CDR3 residues: CASSAGQGVAYEQYF. In DNA, the CDR3 is TGTGCCAGCAGTGCCGGACAGGGGGTCGCCTACGAGCAGTACTTC.

This clonotype was counted a few times. Germline and junction disagree at one end, which may indicate a read error. This chain links TRBV13 with TRBJ2-3, with 9 bases identical to TRBD1. The CDR3 length is 15 residues. CDR1 is PRHDT, CDR2 FYEKMQ, per germline (reference sequence). The CDR3 loop is CASSPRQGGTDAQYF. The CDR3 region has the DNA TGTGCCAGCAGCCCTCGACAGGGGGGCACAGATGCGCAGTATTTT.

This rearrangement joins TRBV6-5 to TRBJ1-1, with D unresolved. The CDR3 length is 14 residues. V dropped 2 bases and J dropped 4 bases, with 11 bases sitting between them. The V gene's germline CDR1 is MNHEY and CDR2 SVGAGI. The CDR3 here is CASSYKGFGTEAFF. CDR3 DNA: TGTGCCAGCAGTTACAAGGGTTTCGGCACTGAAGCTTTCTTT.

V usage is TRBV30 and J usage is TRBJ2-2; D is unclear. CDR1 is GTSNPN and CDR2 is SVGIG in the germline V gene (reference sequence). The V gene lost 7 bases and the J gene lost 5 bases, with 14 bases spanning the gap. This CDR3 has 13 amino acids. CDR3: CAFWSDGTGELFF. For the CDR3, the DNA is TGTGCCTTTTGGTCAGATGGAACCGGGGAGCTGTTTTTT. Full variable domain (remainder filled in from reference TRBV30 and TRBJ2-2): SQTIHQWPATLVQPVGSPLSLECTVEGTSNPNLYWYRQAAGRGLQLLFYSVGIGQISSEVPQNLSASRPQDRQFILSSKKLLLSDSGFYLCAFWSDGTGELFFGEGSRLTVL.

This clonotype was detected only a few times. CDR3 amino acids: CASSPAMTGLYGYTF. The CDR3 DNA follows: TGTGCCAGCAGCCCGGCTATGACAGGCCTCTATGGCTACACCTTC. This chain connects TRBV7-9 to TRBJ1-2, with D maybe TRBD1 (6 bases). Between the trimmed V and J ends, which lost 5 bases and 4 bases, there was a span of 17 bases. The CDR3 sequence is 15 residues long. Per the germline V gene, CDR1 is SEHNR and CDR2 is FQNEAQ (reference sequence).

This clonotype was observed a few times. The chain has TRBV9 and TRBJ2-1; D remains unclear. Per the germline V gene, CDR1 is SGDLS and CDR2 is YYNGEE. V was cut by 3 bases and J by 4 bases, with 11 bases left in between. The CDR3 consists of 14 residues. Here the CDR3 DNA reads TGTGCCAGCAGCGCCCTGATTGAGTACAATGAGCAGTTCTTC. Translated: CASSALIEYNEQFF.

Many counts were recorded for this clonotype. The chain combines TRBV7-9 with TRBJ1-1, with D perhaps TRBD1 (5 bases). This CDR3 comprises 15 residues. In germline, CDR1 is SEHNR, CDR2 FQNEAQ (reference sequence). Trimming left V 0 bases short and J 1 base short, with 9 bases between. CDR3 loop: CASSLAGVGNTEAFF. The CDR3 nucleotides are TGTGCCAGCAGCTTAGCGGGGGTGGGGAACACTGAAGCTTTCTTT.

This clonotype was seen at least ten times. This chain connects TRBV3-1 to TRBJ1-1, with unresolved D. The CDR3 is made up of 15 amino acids. Trimming removed 0 bases at V and 6 bases at J, with 14 bases between. CDR1 and CDR2 (germline): LGHDT, YNNKEL (reference sequence). The CDR3 loop is CASSQDLRSAAEAFF. The CDR3 DNA reads TGTGCCAGCAGCCAAGATCTTAGGTCTGCGGCTGAAGCTTTCTTT. The full variable domain, with the rest looked up from reference TRBV3-1 and TRBJ1-1, is DTAVSQTPKYLVTQMGNDKSIKCEQNLGHDTMYWYKQDSKKFLKIMFSYNNKELIINETVPNRFSPKSPDKAHLNLHINSLELGDSAVYFCASSQDLRSAAEAFFGQGTRLTVV.

This clonotype has at least ten counts. This chain uses TRBV6-1 with TRBJ1-2; D perhaps matches TRBD1 (6 bases). Trimming cost V 5 bases and J 7 bases, with 20 bases left between them. In germline, CDR1 is MNHNS, CDR2 SASEGT. The CDR3 consists of 15 residues. The CDR3 reads CASSSLQGGSSGYTF. CDR3 DNA sequence: TGTGCCAGCAGTAGTCTACAGGGTGGTTCGAGTGGCTACACCTTC.

This clonotype was observed many times. The J gene is TRBJ2-1, the V gene TRBV2; D perhaps matches TRBD1 (5 bases). The length of the CDR3 is 13 residues. CDR1 is SNHLY, CDR2 FYNNEI, per germline. V shed 6 bases and J shed 9 bases, with 15 bases lying between them. The CDR3 is CASRVREKGEQFF. CDR3 coding DNA: TGTGCCAGCAGAGTCAGGGAAAAGGGTGAGCAGTTCTTC.

With regard to this clonotype: Given a much more abundant clone one base away, this may be a read error. The rearrangement links TRBV9 to TRBJ2-2, with 7 bases matching TRBD2. The length of the CDR3 is 17 residues. Germline V gives CDR1 SGDLS, CDR2 YYNGEE. The CDR3 region is CTSSAHGLVAYTGELFF. The CDR3 nucleotides read TGTACCAGCAGCGCCCACGGACTAGTGGCCTATACCGGGGAGCTGTTTTTT.

This clonotype has only a few counts. V gene TRBV19 combines with J gene TRBJ2-7; TRBD1 matches 9 bases. Per germline, CDR1 LNHDA and CDR2 SQIVND (reference sequence). Germline trimming cut 5 bases from V and 2 bases from J; bases unmatched to any gene: 7. The CDR3 is 15 residues long. The CDR3 sequence: CASSPLTGGTYEQYF. The CDR3 bases are TGTGCCAGTAGTCCCCTGACAGGGGGAACCTACGAGCAGTACTTC.

This chain connects TRBV30 to TRBJ2-7, with TRBD1 as a possible D gene (6 bases). CDR1 is GTSNPN and CDR2 is SVGIG in the germline V gene (reference sequence). The V gene lost 8 bases and the J gene lost 4 bases, with 12 bases spanning the gap. The CDR3 runs to 11 residues. The CDR3 DNA sequence: TGTGCCCGGACTCAGGGGTACGAGCAGTACTTC. It is translated as CARTQGYEQYF.

Concerning this clonotype itself: A much more abundant neighbour one base away suggests this may be a read error. This chain links TRBV9 with TRBJ2-5; D possibly corresponds to TRBD1 (6 bases). Germline CDR1 reads SGDLS; CDR2 reads YYNGEE. The CDR3 has 16 amino acids. V lost 0 bases and J lost 5, with 17 bases in between. CDR3 in amino acids: CASSVGEGEQDETQYF. The CDR3, as DNA: TGTGCCAGCAGCGTAGGTGAGGGGGAACAAGATGAGACCCAGTACTTC.

This clonotype was observed a handful of times. The V and J genes are TRBV27 and TRBJ1-1, with a possible D match to TRBD1 (5 bases). The germline V gene has CDR1 MNHEY and CDR2 SMNVEV (reference sequence). The CDR3 consists of 13 residues. Trimming stripped 3 bases from V and 5 bases from J, with 10 bases between. The CDR3 protein is CASSFSRQTEAFF. DNA of the CDR3: TGTGCCAGCAGTTTTTCGCGACAGACTGAAGCTTTCTTT.

This clonotype was observed many times. J is TRBJ1-1 and V is TRBV28, with 10 positions matching TRBD1. The CDR3 consists of 13 residues. CDR1 MDHEN and CDR2 SYDVKM come from the germline V gene. V lost 11 bases, J lost 10 bases, and 13 bases stayed unmatched. The CDR3 here is CAVSRQGARAAFF. The CDR3 DNA follows: TGTGCCGTTTCCCGACAGGGGGCGCGGGCAGCTTTCTTT.